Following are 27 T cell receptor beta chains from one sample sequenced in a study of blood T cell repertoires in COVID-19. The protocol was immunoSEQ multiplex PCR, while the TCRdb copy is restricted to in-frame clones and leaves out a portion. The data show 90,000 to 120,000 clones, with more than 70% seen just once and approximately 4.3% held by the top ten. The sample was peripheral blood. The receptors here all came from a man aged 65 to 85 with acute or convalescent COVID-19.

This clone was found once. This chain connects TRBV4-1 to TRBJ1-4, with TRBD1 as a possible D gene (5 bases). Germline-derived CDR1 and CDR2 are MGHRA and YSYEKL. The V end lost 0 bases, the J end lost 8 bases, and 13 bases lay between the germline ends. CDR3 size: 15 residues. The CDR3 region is CASSQDPGLKEKLFF. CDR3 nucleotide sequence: TGCGCCAGCAGCCAAGACCCAGGGTTGAAGGAAAAACTGTTTTTT.

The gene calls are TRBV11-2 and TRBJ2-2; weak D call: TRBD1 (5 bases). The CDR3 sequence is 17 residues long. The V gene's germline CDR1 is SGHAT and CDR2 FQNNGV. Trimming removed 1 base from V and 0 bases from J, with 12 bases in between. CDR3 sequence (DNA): TGTGCCAGCAGCTTAGTCCCCCAGGGCCCGAACACCGGGGAGCTGTTTTTT. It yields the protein CASSLVPQGPNTGELFF.

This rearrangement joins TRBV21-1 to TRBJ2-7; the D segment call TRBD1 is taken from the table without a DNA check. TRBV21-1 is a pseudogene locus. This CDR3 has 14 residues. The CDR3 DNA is TGTGCCAGCAGCCCCATGTCAGGGGGCTACGAGCAGTACTTC. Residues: CASSPMSGGYEQYF.

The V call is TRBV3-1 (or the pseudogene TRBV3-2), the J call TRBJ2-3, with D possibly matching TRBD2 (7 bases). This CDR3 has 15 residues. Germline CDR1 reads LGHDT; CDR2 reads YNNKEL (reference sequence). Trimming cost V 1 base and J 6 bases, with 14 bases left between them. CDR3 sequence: CASSQVSGGADTQYF. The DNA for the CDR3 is TGTGCCAGCAGCCAAGTCTCGGGGGGCGCGGATACGCAGTATTTT.

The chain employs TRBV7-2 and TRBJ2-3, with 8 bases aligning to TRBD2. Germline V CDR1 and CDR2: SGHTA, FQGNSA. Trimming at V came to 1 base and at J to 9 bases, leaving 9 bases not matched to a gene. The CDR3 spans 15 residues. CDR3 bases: TGTGCCAGCAGCTTAGAACCGGGAGGGGCACAAACGCAGTATTTT. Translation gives CASSLEPGGAQTQYF.

The CDR3 nucleotides read TGTGCCAGCAGCTTCCGACAGGAGAGAGGTGAAAAACTGTTTTTT. Its protein product is CASSFRQERGEKLFF. The chain is built from TRBV13 and TRBJ1-4; a weak D match, TRBD1 (6 bases). This CDR3 has 15 amino acids. The germline gives CDR1 PRHDT, CDR2 FYEKMQ (reference sequence). Trimming took off 3 bases at V and 7 bases at J, with 15 bases between the two ends.

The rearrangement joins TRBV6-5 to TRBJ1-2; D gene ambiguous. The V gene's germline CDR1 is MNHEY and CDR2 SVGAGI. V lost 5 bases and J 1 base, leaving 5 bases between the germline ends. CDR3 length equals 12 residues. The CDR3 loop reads CASSPSNYGYTF. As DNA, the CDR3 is TGTGCCAGCAGTCCTAGTAACTATGGCTACACCTTC.

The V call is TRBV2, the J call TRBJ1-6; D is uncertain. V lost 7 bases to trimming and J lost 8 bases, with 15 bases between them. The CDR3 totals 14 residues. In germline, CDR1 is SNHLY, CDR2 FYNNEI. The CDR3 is CASTTVQPHSPLHF. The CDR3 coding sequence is TGTGCCAGCACCACGGTACAGCCCCATTCACCCCTCCACTTT.

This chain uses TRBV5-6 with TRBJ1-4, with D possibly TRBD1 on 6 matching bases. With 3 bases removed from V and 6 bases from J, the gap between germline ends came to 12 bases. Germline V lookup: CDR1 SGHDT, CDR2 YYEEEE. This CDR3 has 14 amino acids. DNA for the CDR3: TGTGCCAGCAGCTGGCAGGGGAAGGATGAAAAACTGTTTTTT. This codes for CASSWQGKDEKLFF.

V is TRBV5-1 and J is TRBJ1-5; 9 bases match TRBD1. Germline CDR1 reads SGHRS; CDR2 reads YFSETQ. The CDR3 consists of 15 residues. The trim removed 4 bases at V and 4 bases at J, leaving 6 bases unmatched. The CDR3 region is CASSQGDRENQPQHF. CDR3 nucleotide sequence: TGCGCCAGCAGCCAGGGGGACAGGGAAAATCAGCCCCAGCATTTT.

DNA for the CDR3: TGTGCCAGCAGCTCCGGGAAGAACACCGGGGAGCTGTTTTTT. Protein product: CASSSGKNTGELFF. V and J are TRBV7-9 and TRBJ2-2; perhaps TRBD2 as D (5 bases). The germline CDR1 and CDR2 sequences are SEHNR and FQNEAQ (reference sequence). Between the trimmed V and J ends, which lost 4 bases and 1 base, there was a span of 7 bases. The CDR3 is 14 amino acids. The full variable domain, in which reference TRBV7-9 and TRBJ2-2 provide the parts outside the CDR3, is DTGVSQNPRHKITKRGQNVTFRCDPISEHNRLYWYRQTLGQGPEFLTYFQNEAQLEKSRLLSDRFSAERPKGSFSTLEIQRTEQGDSAMYLCASSSGKNTGELFFGEGSRLTVL.

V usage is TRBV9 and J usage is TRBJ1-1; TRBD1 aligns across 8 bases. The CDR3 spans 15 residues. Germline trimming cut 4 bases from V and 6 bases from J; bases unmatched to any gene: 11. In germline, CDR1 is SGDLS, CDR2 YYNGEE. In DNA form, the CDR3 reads TGTGCCAGCAGCCTAAACGGACAGGGCTTCTCTGAAGCTTTCTTT. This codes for CASSLNGQGFSEAFF.

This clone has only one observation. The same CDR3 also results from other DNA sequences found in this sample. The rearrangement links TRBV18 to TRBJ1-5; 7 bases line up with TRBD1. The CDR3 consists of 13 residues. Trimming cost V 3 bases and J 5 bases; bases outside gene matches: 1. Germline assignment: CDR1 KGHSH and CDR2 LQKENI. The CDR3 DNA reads TGTGCCAGCTCACCGGGGACAGATCAGCCCCAGCATTTT. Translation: CASSPGTDQPQHF.

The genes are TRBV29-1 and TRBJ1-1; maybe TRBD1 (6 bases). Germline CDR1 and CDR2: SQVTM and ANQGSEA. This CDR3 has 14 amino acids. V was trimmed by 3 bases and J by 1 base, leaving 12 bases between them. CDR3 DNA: TGCAGCGTTGATGGGGGCAGGGAGAACACTGAAGCTTTCTTT. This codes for CSVDGGRENTEAFF.

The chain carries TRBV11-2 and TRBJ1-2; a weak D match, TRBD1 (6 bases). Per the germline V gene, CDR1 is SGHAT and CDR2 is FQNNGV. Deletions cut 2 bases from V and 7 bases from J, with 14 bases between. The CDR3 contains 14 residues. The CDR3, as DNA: TGTGCCAGCAGCTTAACAGGGACCTCTGGTGGCTACACCTTC. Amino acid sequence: CASSLTGTSGGYTF.

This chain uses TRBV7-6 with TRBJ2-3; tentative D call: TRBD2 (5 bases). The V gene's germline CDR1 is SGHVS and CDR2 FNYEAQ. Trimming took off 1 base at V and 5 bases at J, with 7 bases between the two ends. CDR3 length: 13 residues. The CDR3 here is CASSLGGRDTQYF. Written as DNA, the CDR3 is TGTGCCAGCAGCTTAGGAGGGCGAGATACGCAGTATTTT.

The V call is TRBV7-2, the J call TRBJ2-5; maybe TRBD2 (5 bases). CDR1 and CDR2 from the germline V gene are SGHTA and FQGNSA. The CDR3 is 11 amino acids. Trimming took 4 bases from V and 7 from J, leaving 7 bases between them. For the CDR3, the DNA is TGTGCCAGCAGCTCGGACTCGACCCAGTACTTC. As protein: CASSSDSTQYF. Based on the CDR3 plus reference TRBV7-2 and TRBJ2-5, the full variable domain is GAGVSQSPSNKVTEKGKDVELRCDPISGHTALYWYRQSLGQGLEFLIYFQGNSAPDKSGLPSDRFSAERTGGSVSTLTIQRTQQEDSAVYLCASSSDSTQYFGPGTRLLVL.

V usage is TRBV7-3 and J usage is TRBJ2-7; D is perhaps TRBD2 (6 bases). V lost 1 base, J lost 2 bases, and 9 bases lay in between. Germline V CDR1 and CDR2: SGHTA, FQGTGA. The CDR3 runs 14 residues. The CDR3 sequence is CASSLMGGAYEQYF. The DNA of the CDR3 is TGTGCCAGCAGCTTAATGGGCGGGGCCTACGAGCAGTACTTC.

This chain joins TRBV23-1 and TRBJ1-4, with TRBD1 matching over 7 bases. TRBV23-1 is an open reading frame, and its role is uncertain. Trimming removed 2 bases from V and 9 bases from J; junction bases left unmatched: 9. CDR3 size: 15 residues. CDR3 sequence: CASSQKQGTLQKLFF. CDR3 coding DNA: TGCGCCAGCAGTCAAAAACAGGGGACACTGCAAAAACTGTTTTTT.

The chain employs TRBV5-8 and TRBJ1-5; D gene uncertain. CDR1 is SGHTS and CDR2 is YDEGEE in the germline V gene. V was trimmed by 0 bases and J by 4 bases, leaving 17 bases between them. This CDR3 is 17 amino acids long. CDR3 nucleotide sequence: TGTGCCAGCAGCTTGGGATCGAGTACCTGGTCTAATCAGCCCCAGCATTTT. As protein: CASSLGSSTWSNQPQHF.

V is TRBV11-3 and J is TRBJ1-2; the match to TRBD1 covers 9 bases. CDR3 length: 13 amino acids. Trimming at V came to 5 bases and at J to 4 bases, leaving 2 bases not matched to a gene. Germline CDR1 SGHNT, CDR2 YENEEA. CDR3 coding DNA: TGTGCCAGCAGCCAGACAGGGGGCTATGGCTACACCTTC. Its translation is CASSQTGGYGYTF.

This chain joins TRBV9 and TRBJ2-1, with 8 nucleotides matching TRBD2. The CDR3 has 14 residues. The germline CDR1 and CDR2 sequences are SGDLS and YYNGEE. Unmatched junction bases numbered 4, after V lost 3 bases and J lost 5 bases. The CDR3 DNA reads TGTGCCAGCAGCGACGGCGGGGGGAACAATGAGCAGTTCTTC. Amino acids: CASSDGGGNNEQFF.

CDR3 nucleotide sequence: TGTGCCAGTAGTATTACAGCAGCAAGGAACACTGAAGCTTTCTTT. Translating it yields CASSITAARNTEAFF. This sequence joins TRBV19 and TRBJ1-1, with no clear D. CDR1 and CDR2 (germline): LNHDA, SQIVND (reference sequence). This CDR3 has 15 amino acids. The V gene lost 3 bases and the J gene lost 1 base, with 12 bases spanning the gap.

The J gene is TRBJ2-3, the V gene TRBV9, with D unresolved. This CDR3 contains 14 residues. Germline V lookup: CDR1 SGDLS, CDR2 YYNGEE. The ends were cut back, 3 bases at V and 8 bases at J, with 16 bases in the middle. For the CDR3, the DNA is TGTGCCAGCAGCGCCCTTGGAGAAATCGGTACGCAGTATTTT. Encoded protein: CASSALGEIGTQYF. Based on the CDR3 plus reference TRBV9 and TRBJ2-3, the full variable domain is DSGVTQTPKHLITATGQRVTLRCSPRSGDLSVYWYQQSLDQGLQFLIQYYNGEERAKGNILERFSAQQFPDLHSELNLSSLELGDSALYFCASSALGEIGTQYFGPGTRLTVL.

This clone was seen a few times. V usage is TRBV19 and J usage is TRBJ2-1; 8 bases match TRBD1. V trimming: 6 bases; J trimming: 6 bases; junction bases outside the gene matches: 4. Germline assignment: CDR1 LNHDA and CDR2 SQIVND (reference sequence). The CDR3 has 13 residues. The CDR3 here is CASSIRGLNEQFF. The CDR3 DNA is TGTGCCAGTAGCATCAGGGGGCTCAATGAGCAGTTCTTC.

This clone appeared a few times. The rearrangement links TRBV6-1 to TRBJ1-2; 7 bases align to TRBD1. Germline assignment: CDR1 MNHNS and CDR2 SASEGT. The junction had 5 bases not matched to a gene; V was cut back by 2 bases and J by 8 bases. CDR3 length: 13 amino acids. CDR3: CASSEQDRSGYTF. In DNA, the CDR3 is TGTGCCAGCAGTGAACAGGACAGGTCAGGCTACACCTTC.

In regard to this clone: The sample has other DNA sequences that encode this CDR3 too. Written as DNA, the CDR3 is TGTGCCAGCTCGCCGGGACAGGGGAATCAGCCCCAGCATTTT. It encodes CASSPGQGNQPQHF. The rearrangement joins TRBV18 to TRBJ1-5, with 10 positions matching TRBD1. The germline V gene has CDR1 KGHSH and CDR2 LQKENI. This CDR3 contains 14 residues. Trimming cost V 6 bases and J 4 bases; bases outside gene matches: 3.